Described below is a single TCR beta chain sequence and its context. Its antigen is undetermined. The method was immunoSEQ multiplex PCR; TCRdb's version includes in-frame clones alone and lacks a portion of them. The table has 150,000 to 200,000 clones, around 90% seen once. These data belong to a study of Ad26.COV2.S vaccination and SARS-CoV-2 variants. General observations from the study: Vaccine recipients posted higher spike-specific TCR breadth than their placebo counterparts.

With 3 bases removed from V and 0 bases from J, the gap between germline ends came to 14 bases. Germline lookup yields CDR1 LNHDA and CDR2 SQIVND (reference sequence). The CDR3 runs to 16 residues. This sequence was found in a human donor who had recovered from COVID-19. The material was peripheral blood, obtained after recovery from COVID-19. J is TRBJ1-1 and V is TRBV19; TRBD1 might be the D (5 bases). CDR3 DNA: TGTGCCAGTAGTATGGGGCAGGGATGGATGAACACTGAAGCTTTCTTT. As protein: CASSMGQGWMNTEAFF.